This TCR beta chain was recorded in a study of shared clonotypes between healthy human individuals. In the study overall: Three CD4 naive, three CD4 memory, two CD8 naive and one CD8 memory plate were used per donor.

Concerning this clone: This sample also contains other DNA sequences that code for the same CDR3.

The V and J ends lost 6 bases and 1 base, in that order; junction bases with no gene match: 2. This CDR3 contains 13 residues. Germline-derived CDR1 and CDR2 are LNHNV and YYDKDF (reference sequence). Using immunoSEQ multiplex PCR, the repertoire was profiled, and TCRdb retains in-frame clones only, with some absent. The sample consists of about 1.5 million clones, nearly 99% of them appearing once. The material sequenced was naive CD4+ T cells sorted from blood. Subset indicated: CD45RA+ positively selected. This clonotype was obtained from a man aged 25-45 years in good health. V is TRBV15 and J is TRBJ2-7; 8 bases fit TRBD2. The CDR3: CATRTSGSYEQYF. As DNA, the CDR3 is TGTGCCACCAGAACTAGCGGATCCTACGAGCAGTACTTC.